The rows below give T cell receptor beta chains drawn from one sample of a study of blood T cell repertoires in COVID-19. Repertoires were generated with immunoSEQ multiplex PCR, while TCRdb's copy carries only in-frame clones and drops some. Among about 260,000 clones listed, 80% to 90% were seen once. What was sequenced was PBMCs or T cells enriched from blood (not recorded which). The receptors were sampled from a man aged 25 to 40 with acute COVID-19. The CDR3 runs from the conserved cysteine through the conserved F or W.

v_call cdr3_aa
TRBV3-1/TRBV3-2 CASSQGRGGNQPQHF
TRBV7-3 CASSIQGAVYNEQFF
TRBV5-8 CASSRRQSSTDTQYF
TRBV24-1 CATSDAGRNTEAFF
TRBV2 CASSERGGVGGLFF
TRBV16 CASSGTANSPLHF
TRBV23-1 CASRDYGDRHLPGETQYF
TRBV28 CASRPGVPITPQHF
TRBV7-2 CASSRAGGLKNEQFF
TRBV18 CASSPGAGVEKLFF
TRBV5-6 CASSPRGLRTEAFF
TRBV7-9 CASSGTNNEQFF
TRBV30 CAWSEGRLAGLYEQFF
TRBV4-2 CASSQFTSGSVDEQFF
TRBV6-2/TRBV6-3 CASSSYRVPGELFF
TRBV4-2 CASSQERGDLDEQFF
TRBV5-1 CASSFGTGIYNEQFF
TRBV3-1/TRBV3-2 CASSQVVGASPAYGYTF
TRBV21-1 CASRTLRGTTYVLNTEAFF
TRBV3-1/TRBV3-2 CASSQGVRGYGYTF
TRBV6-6 CASTSRANEKLFF
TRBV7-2 CASSLGPRGASEAFF
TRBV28 CASNPLGGANTGELFF
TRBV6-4 CASSPDGDTEAFF
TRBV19 CASSTTGSGTGELFF
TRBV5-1 CASSPSGGEYNEQFF
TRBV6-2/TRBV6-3 CASSYYLGRGGTSGNNEQFF
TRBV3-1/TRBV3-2 CASSQGSGAGNTIYF
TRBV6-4 CASSDGRGTQYF
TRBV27 CASRRPAGNNSPLHF
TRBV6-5 CASSYSREEKLFF
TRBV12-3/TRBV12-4 CASSPRRVGTFF
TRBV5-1 CASSPGLDKETQYF
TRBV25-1 CASSDRQIWDTQYF
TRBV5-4 CAIREGGNEKLFF
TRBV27 CASSLGLGTDTQYF
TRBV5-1 CASSQGTENEKLFF
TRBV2 CASSEGTGIQAKNIQYF
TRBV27 CASRPTGSYGYTF
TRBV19 CATSSLQRDNYGYTF
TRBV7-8 CASSYRGEKLFF